The clone carrying this T cell receptor beta chain has a count of ten or more. The ends were cut back, 8 bases at V and 3 bases at J, with 10 bases in the middle. The CDR3 has 12 amino acids. Germline V gene data show CDR1 as MDHEN and CDR2 as SYDVKM. The source of the sample is a study of blood T cells in healthy people across ages. The authors ran a second PCR of roughly 6 to 12 cycles using a sample-barcoded 5' primer and a J-beta primer mix. MiXCR, applied by TCRdb to the 5' RACE reads, yields one record per CDR3 protein. This repertoire shows 780,000 or so distinct CDR3 sequences, just under 25% found once; its top ten account for approximately 3.7%. The same sample was also studied in work on T cells of mothers and their children. In that study: Maternal samples each gave over 9.5 million TCR beta CDR3 reads, and child samples 2.5 million to 3.5 million each.

Sequenced material: blood. The J gene is TRBJ2-5, the V gene TRBV28; D gene uncertain. The sequence came from a boy aged 5-17 years in good health. CDR3 nucleotides: TGTGCCAGCCCGGACCACAAAGAGACCCAGTACTTC. As protein: CASPDHKETQYF.